The entry below describes one T cell receptor (beta chain). The antigen is undetermined. The data are from a study of cytomegalovirus exposure and HLA in healthy donors. On the study more broadly: An analysis done earlier identified about 120 million unique TCR beta sequences from about 179 million T cells.

The J segment lost 7 bases and the V segment lost 4 bases, leaving 5 bases of the junction unmatched. The length of the CDR3 is 13 residues. Germline V gene sequence: CDR1 GTSNPN, CDR2 SVGIG (reference sequence). Study-wide findings and caveats: Later on, a genetic analysis was performed. It linked a missense variant in DCLRE1C with V- and J-gene trimming of TCR beta. The classifier, whose performance was assessed in both the original and validation cohorts, reportedly diagnosed cytomegalovirus status with high specificity and sensitivity.

The PCR employed 60 Vbeta primers together with 13 Jbeta primers. Per the original data handling: Later, roughly 80 million unique TCR beta chains were counted in an analysis, and roughly 11 million of them were shared. Repertoires were generated with immunoSEQ multiplex PCR, while TCRdb's copy carries only in-frame clones and drops some. V and J calls plus clone size are reproduced from that table; the DNA served to infer D and trimming. This sample has approximately 200,000 clones, with about 80% found just once. The sequence came from a man between 18 and 29 years old in good health and CMV-seronegative. Sequenced input: PBMCs. V usage is TRBV30 and J usage is TRBJ2-4, with TRBD2 identical over 9 bases. The CDR3 sequence is CAWTPSGINIQYF. The CDR3 DNA is TGTGCCTGGACTCCTAGCGGGATTAACATTCAGTACTTC.